The next 6 T cell receptor beta chains were all read from a single sample in a study of blood T cell repertoires in COVID-19. The table came from immunoSEQ multiplex PCR; TCRdb's copy has only in-frame clones and leaves some out. The sample consists of fewer than 400,000 clones, roughly 89% of them appearing once. Input material: peripheral blood. These receptors were taken from a woman aged 25 to 39 with COVID-19, enrolled during active disease.

The chain combines TRBV4-1 with TRBJ2-3, with TRBD1 matching 7 bases. CDR3 size: 16 residues. Germline V gives CDR1 MGHRA, CDR2 YSYEKL. V shed 2 bases, J shed 2 bases, and the junction held 7 bases outside the gene matches. DNA of the CDR3: TGCGCCAGCAGCCAACCCCCGACAGGGAACACAGATACGCAGTATTTT. Amino acids: CASSQPPTGNTDTQYF.

This chain connects TRBV2 to TRBJ2-2; 8 bases are a match to TRBD2. The CDR3 runs to 15 residues. The junction had 7 bases not matched to a gene; V was cut back by 6 bases and J by 4 bases. From germline, CDR1 is SNHLY and CDR2 FYNNEI. The CDR3 nucleotides are TGTGCCAGCAGATCCTTAGCGGGACCCACCGGGGAGCTGTTTTTT. It specifies CASRSLAGPTGELFF. Combining the CDR3 with reference TRBV2 and TRBJ2-2 gives the whole variable domain EPEVTQTPSHQVTQMGQEVILRCVPISNHLYFYWYRQILGQKVEFLVSFYNNEISEKSEIFDDQFSVERPDGSNFTLKIRSTKLEDSAMYFCASRSLAGPTGELFFGEGSRLTVL.

The J gene is TRBJ2-1, the V gene TRBV7-2; D not certain. Trimming left V 8 bases short and J 1 base short, with 12 bases between. Germline V lookup: CDR1 SGHTA, CDR2 FQGNSA. The CDR3 has 14 amino acids. This chain's CDR3 is CASRYTESYNEQFF. The CDR3 DNA reads TGTGCCAGCCGCTATACAGAATCCTACAATGAGCAGTTCTTC.

The chain has TRBV6-5 and TRBJ1-5; perhaps TRBD1 as D (5 bases). The CDR3 loop spans 12 amino acids. The V end was cut by 10 bases, the J end by 7 bases, with 14 bases between. Germline CDR1 and CDR2: MNHEY and SVGAGI. In nucleotides, the CDR3 is TGTGCCACGAGAGACCAGGGACAGCCCCAGCATTTT. This codes for CATRDQGQPQHF.

The chain couples TRBV5-1 to TRBJ1-2, with 7 bases fitting TRBD1. Germline V CDR1 and CDR2: SGHRS, YFSETQ. The CDR3 extends over 13 amino acids. V shed 3 bases, J shed 6 bases, and the junction held 5 bases outside the gene matches. The CDR3 loop reads CASSYGTENGYTF. The CDR3, as DNA: TGCGCCAGCAGCTACGGGACAGAGAATGGCTACACCTTC.

The chain uses TRBV9 and TRBJ1-2, with a possible D match to TRBD1 (6 bases). CDR3 length: 13 amino acids. Germline assignment: CDR1 SGDLS and CDR2 YYNGEE. Trimming took 0 bases from V and 5 from J, leaving 8 bases between them. This CDR3 reads CASSVDQGYGYTF. CDR3 in DNA: TGTGCCAGCAGCGTAGATCAGGGGTATGGCTACACCTTC.